This T cell receptor (beta chain) was identified in a study of cytomegalovirus exposure and HLA in healthy donors. Germline V gene lookup returns CDR1 LNHDA and CDR2 SQIVND (reference sequence). There are 14 residues in the CDR3. Trimming removed 5 bases from V and 7 bases from J; junction bases left unmatched: 8. Study observations and caveats: Several of the most significant clusters were apparently associated with common viral pathogens in a later analysis.

This clone was recorded a few times. Antigen unknown. Primers included in the PCR were 60 Vbeta and 13 Jbeta primers. The repertoire was sequenced with immunoSEQ multiplex PCR; TCRdb's copy has only in-frame clones and lacks some. The repertoire consists of 120,000 to 150,000 clones, with roughly 80% occurring once and the leading ten covering 1.2%. The clonotype was recovered from a female donor in good health and CMV-seronegative. This chain connects TRBV19 to TRBJ2-5, with 9 nucleotides matching TRBD1. Material: PBMCs. CDR3 sequence: CASSSPQGALTQYF. In DNA, the CDR3 is TGTGCCAGTAGTTCACCACAGGGGGCGTTGACCCAGTACTTC.